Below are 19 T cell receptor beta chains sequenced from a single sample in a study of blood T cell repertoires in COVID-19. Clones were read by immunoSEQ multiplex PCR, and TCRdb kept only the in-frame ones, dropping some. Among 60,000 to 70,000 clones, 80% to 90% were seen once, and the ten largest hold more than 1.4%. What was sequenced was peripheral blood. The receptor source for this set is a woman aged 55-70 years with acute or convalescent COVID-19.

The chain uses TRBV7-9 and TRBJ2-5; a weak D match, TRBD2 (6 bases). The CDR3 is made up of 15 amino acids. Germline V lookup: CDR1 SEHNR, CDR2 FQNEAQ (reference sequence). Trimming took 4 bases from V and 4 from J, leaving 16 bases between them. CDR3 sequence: CASSSGQGGRETQYF. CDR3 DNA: TGTGCCAGCAGCTCGGGCCAAGGAGGGCGAGAGACCCAGTACTTC.

The CDR3: CASSRWTGLNTGELFF. In nucleotides, the CDR3 is TGTGCCAGCAGCCGTTGGACAGGGCTGAACACCGGGGAGCTGTTTTTT. The chain has TRBV14 and TRBJ2-2; 8 bases line up with TRBD1. CDR3 size: 16 residues. V was clipped by 4 bases and J by 1 base; unmatched bases: 5. Germline loops: CDR1 SGHDN, CDR2 FVKESK.

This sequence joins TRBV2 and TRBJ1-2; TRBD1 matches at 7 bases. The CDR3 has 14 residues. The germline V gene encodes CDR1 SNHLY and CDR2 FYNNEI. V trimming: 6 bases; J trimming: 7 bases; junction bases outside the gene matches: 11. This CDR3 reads CASSMDRRQGGYTF. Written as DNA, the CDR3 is TGTGCCAGCAGCATGGACAGGCGGCAGGGTGGCTACACCTTC.

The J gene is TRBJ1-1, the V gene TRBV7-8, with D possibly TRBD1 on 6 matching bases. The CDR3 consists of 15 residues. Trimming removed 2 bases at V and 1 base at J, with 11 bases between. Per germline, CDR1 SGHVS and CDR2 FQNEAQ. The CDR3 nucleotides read TGTGCCAGCAGCTTAATGGGGGCAGGGAACACTGAAGCTTTCTTT. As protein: CASSLMGAGNTEAFF.

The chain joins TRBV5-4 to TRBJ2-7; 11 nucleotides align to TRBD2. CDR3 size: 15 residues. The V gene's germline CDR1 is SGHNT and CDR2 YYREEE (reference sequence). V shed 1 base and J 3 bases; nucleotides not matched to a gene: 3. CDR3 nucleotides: TGTGCCAGCAGCTTGTCTGGGACTAGCGGCTACGAGCAGTACTTC. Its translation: CASSLSGTSGYEQYF.

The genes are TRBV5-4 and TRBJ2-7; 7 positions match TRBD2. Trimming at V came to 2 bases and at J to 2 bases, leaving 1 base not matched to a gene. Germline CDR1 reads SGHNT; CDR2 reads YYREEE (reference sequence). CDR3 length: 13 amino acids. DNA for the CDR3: TGTGCCAGCAGCTTTGCGGGGGCCTACGAGCAGTACTTC. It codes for CASSFAGAYEQYF.

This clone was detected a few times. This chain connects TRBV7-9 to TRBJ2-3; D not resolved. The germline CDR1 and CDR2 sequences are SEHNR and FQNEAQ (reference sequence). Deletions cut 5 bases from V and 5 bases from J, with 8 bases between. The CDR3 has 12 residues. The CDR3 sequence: CASSPGRDTQYF. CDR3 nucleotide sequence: TGTGCCAGCAGCCCTGGGCGAGATACGCAGTATTTT.

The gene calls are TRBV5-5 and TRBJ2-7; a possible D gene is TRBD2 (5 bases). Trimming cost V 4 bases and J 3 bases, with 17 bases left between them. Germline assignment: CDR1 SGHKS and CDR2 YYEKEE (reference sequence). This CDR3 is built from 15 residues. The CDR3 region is CASSLGYGLNYEQYF. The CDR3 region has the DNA TGTGCCAGCAGCCTAGGGTACGGACTCAACTACGAGCAGTACTTC.

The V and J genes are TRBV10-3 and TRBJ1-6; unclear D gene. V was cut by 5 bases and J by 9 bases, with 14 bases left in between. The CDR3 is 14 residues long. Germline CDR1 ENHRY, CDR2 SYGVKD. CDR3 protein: CAISLEGGASPLHF. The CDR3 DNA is TGTGCCATCAGTTTGGAGGGTGGCGCTTCACCCCTCCACTTT.

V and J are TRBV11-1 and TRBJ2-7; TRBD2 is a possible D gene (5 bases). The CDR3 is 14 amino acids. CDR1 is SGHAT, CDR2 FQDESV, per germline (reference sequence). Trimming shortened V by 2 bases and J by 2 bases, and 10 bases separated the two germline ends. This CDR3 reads CASSLTGVTYEQYF. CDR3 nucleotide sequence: TGTGCCAGCAGCTTAACCGGGGTGACCTACGAGCAGTACTTC.

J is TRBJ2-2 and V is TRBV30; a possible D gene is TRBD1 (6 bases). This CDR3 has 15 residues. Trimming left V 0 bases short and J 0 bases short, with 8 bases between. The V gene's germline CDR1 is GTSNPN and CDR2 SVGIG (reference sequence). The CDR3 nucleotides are TGTGCCTGGAGTGTCGACAGGACGAACACCGGGGAGCTGTTTTTT. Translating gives CAWSVDRTNTGELFF.

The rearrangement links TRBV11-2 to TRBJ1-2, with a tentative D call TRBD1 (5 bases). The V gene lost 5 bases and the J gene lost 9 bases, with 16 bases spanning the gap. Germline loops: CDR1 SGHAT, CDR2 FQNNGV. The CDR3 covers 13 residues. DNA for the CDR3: TGTGCCAGCAGCCCATACGGGGGGTATAGCTACACCTTC. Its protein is CASSPYGGYSYTF.

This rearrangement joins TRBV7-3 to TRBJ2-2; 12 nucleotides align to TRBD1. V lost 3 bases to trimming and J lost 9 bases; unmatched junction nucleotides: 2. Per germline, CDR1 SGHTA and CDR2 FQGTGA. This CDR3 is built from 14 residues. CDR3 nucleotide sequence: TGTGCCAGCAGCTTGGGACAGGGGGCAAGGGAGCTGTTTTTT. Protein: CASSLGQGARELFF.

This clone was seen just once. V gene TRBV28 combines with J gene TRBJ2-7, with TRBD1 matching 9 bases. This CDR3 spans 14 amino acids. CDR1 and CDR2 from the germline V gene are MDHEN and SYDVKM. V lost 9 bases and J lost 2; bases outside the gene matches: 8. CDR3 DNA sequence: TGTGCCAGTTCCACTCGACAGGGGGCCTACGAGCAGTACTTC. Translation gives CASSTRQGAYEQYF. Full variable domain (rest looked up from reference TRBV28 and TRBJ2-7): DVKVTQSSRYLVKRTGEKVFLECVQDMDHENMFWYRQDPGLGLRLIYFSYDVKMKEKGDIPEGYSVSREKKERFSLILESASTNQTSMYLCASSTRQGAYEQYFGPGTRLTVT.

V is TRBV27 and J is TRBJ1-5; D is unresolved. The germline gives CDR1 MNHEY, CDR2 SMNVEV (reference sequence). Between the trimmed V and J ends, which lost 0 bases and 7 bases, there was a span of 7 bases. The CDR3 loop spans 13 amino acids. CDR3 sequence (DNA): TGTGCCAGCAGTTTATCTGGGAGCCAGCCCCAGCATTTT. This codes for CASSLSGSQPQHF.

Written as DNA, the CDR3 is TGTGCCAGCAGGCTGGGACAGAGAATTGAAGCTTTCTTT. It codes for CASRLGQRIEAFF. The rearrangement joins TRBV6-5 to TRBJ1-1; 7 nucleotides match TRBD1. Germline V CDR1 and CDR2: MNHEY, SVGAGI. The J segment lost 7 bases and the V segment lost 6 bases, leaving 8 bases of the junction unmatched. The CDR3 totals 13 residues.

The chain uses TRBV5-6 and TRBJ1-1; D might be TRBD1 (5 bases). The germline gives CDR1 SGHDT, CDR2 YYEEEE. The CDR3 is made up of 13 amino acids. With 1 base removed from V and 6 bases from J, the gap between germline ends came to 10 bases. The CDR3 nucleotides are TGTGCCAGCAGCTTGAAGGGACTCCCTGAAGCTTTCTTT. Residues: CASSLKGLPEAFF.

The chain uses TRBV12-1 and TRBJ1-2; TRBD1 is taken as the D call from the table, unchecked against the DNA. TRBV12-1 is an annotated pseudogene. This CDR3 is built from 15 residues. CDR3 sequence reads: CASSFALRGLDGYTF. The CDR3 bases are TGTGCCAGCAGCTTTGCTTTGAGGGGGCTGGATGGCTACACCTTC.

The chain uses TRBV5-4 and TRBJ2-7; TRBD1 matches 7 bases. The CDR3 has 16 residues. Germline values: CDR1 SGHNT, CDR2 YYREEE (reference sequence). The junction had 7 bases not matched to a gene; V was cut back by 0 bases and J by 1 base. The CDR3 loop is CASSLGVGGKSYEQYF. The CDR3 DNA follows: TGTGCCAGCAGCTTGGGTGTAGGGGGCAAATCCTACGAGCAGTACTTC.